This TCR beta chain emerged from a study of PD-1 blockade in mismatch repair-deficient tumors. Study observations and caveats: After pembrolizumab, tumor-resident clones rose rapidly, then generally contracted before radiologic responses.

PCR or immunohistochemistry showed mismatch repair deficiency in every enrolled patient. Assay: immunoSEQ multiplex PCR; the TCRdb copy retains only in-frame clones and omits some. The sample yields about 130,000 clones, 85% to 90% seen once. For this clone: Its antigen is unidentified.

The input for sequencing was peripheral blood, taken just under 74 weeks after starting pembrolizumab. This sequence originates from an adult with mismatch repair-deficient cancer.

The CDR3 region has the DNA TGTGCCAGCTCACCACCAGGGACGTTAGATACGCAGTATTTT. Translation gives CASSPPGTLDTQYF. V usage is TRBV18 and J usage is TRBJ2-3; D is possibly TRBD1 or TRBD2 (5 bases each). The germline V and J ends were trimmed by 0 bases and 5 bases, with 9 bases remaining between them. This CDR3 comprises 14 residues. CDR1 is KGHSH, CDR2 LQKENI, per germline.